The 3 T cell receptor beta chains in this list originate from one sample, sequenced in a study of T cells in narcolepsy. TCRdb's table, derived via immunoSEQ multiplex PCR, lists solely in-frame clones and lacks some. This table has tens of thousands of clones, 70% to 90% appearing once. Input material: memory (CD45RA-) CD4+ T cells from blood. Receptors originate from a human donor in good health.

This CDR3 is CASSLTGTSGSPQTNTGELFF. CDR3 nucleotide sequence: TGTGCCAGCAGTTTAACCGGGACTAGCGGGTCCCCGCAAACGAACACCGGGGAGCTGTTTTTT. The J gene is TRBJ2-2, the V gene TRBV27; 12 nucleotides line up with TRBD2. From germline, CDR1 is MNHEY and CDR2 SMNVEV (reference sequence). Losses at the gene ends were 2 bases for V and 0 bases for J; bases not matched to a gene: 13. The CDR3 loop spans 21 amino acids.

The J gene is TRBJ1-1, the V gene TRBV30; D uncertain. V lost 1 base, J lost 1 base, and 4 bases lay in between. The CDR3 totals 12 residues. CDR1 and CDR2 (germline): GTSNPN, SVGIG (reference sequence). The CDR3, as DNA: TGTGCCTGGAGTGGGGGGAACACTGAAGCTTTCTTT. Protein sequence: CAWSGGNTEAFF.

V gene TRBV5-4 combines with J gene TRBJ1-2, with D possibly matching TRBD1 (5 bases). Germline V gives CDR1 SGHNT, CDR2 YYREEE (reference sequence). Trimming shortened V by 0 bases and J by 5 bases, and 11 bases separated the two germline ends. The CDR3 length is 14 residues. The chain's CDR3 is CASSLAGGEYGYTF. As DNA, the CDR3 is TGTGCCAGCAGCTTGGCGGGAGGGGAGTATGGCTACACCTTC.